The present T cell receptor (beta chain) was sequenced within a study of T cell responses to AZD1222 COVID-19 vaccine. General study points: Nearly half of spike-specific TCRs reportedly target unmutated variant regions.

On this clone itself: Its antigen is still unknown.

TCRdb's copy holds only in-frame clones and misses some; the assay was immunoSEQ multiplex PCR. The repertoire holds some 150,000 clones, with 88% as singletons. This CDR3 is built from 16 residues. CDR1 is SGHAT and CDR2 is FQNNGV in the germline V gene. V dropped 2 bases and J dropped 3 bases, with 17 bases sitting between them. The sample consisted of peripheral blood, taken 28 days after the second AZD1222 dose. The chain couples TRBV11-2 to TRBJ2-7; perhaps D is TRBD1 or TRBD2 (5 bases each). The origin of this receptor is an adult who received the AZD1222 COVID-19 vaccine. The CDR3 coding sequence is TGTGCCAGCAGCTTAAGCCGGGACCGAATATACTACGAGCAGTACTTC. Protein sequence: CASSLSRDRIYYEQYF.